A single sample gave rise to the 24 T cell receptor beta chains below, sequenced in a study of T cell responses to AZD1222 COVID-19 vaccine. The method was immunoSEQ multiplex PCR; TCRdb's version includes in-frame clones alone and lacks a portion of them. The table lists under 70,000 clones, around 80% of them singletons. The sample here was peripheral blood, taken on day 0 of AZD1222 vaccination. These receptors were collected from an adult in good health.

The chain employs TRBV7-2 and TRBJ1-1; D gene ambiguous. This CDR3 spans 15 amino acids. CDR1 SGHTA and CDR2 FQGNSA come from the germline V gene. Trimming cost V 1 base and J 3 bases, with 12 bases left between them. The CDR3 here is CASSLDAGWDTEAFF. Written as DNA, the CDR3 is TGTGCCAGCAGCTTAGACGCGGGTTGGGACACTGAAGCTTTCTTT.

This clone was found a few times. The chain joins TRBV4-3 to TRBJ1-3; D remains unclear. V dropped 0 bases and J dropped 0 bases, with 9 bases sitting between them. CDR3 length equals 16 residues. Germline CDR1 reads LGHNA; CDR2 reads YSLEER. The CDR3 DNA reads TGCGCCAGCAGCCAAGATCGCGTCCTCTCTGGAAACACCATATATTTT. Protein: CASSQDRVLSGNTIYF.

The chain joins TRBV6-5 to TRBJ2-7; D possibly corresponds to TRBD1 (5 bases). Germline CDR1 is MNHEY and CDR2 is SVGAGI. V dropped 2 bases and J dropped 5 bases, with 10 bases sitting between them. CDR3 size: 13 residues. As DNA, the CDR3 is TGTGCCAGCAGTTACGCCCAGGGCCACGAGCAGTACTTC. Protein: CASSYAQGHEQYF.

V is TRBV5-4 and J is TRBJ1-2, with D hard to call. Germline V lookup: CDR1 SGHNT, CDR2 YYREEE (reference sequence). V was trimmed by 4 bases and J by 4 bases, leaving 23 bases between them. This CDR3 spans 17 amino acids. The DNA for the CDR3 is TGTGCCAGCAGCCCGGAGTCGTCTTGGGTTGCTGGCTATGGCTACACCTTC. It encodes CASSPESSWVAGYGYTF.

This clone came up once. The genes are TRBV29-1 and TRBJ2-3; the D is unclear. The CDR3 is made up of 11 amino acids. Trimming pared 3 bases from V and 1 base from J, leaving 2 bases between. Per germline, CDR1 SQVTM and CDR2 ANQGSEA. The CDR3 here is CSVEGTDTQYF. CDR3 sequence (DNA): TGCAGCGTTGAGGGCACAGATACGCAGTATTTT.

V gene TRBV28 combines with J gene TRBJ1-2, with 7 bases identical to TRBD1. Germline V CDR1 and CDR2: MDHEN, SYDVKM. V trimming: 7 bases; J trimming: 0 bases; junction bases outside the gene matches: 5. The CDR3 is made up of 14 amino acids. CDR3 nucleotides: TGTGCCAGCAAAGGGGGACAGACTAACTATGGCTACACCTTC. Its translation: CASKGGQTNYGYTF.

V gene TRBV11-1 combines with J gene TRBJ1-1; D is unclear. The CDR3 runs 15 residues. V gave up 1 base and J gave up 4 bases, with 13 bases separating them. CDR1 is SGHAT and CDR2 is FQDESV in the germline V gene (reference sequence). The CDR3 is CASSLEVNIGTEAFF. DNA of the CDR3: TGTGCCAGCAGCTTAGAAGTGAATATAGGCACTGAAGCTTTCTTT.

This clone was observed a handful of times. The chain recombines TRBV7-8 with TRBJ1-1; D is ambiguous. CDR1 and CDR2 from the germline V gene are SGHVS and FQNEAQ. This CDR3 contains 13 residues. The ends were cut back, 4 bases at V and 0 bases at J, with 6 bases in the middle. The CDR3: CASSSLMNTEAFF. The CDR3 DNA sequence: TGTGCCAGCAGCTCCCTCATGAACACTGAAGCTTTCTTT. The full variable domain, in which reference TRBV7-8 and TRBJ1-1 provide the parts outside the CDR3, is GAGVSQSPRYKVAKRGQDVALRCDPISGHVSLFWYQQALGQGPEFLTYFQNEAQLDKSGLPSDRFFAERPEGSVSTLKIQRTQQEDSAVYLCASSSLMNTEAFFGQGTRLTVV.

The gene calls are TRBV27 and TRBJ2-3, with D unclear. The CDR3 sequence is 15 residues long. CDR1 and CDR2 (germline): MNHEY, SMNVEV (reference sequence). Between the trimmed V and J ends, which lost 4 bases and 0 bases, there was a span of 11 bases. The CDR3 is CASSSRVKSTDTQYF. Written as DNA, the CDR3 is TGTGCCAGCAGTTCCCGGGTGAAGAGCACAGATACGCAGTATTTT.

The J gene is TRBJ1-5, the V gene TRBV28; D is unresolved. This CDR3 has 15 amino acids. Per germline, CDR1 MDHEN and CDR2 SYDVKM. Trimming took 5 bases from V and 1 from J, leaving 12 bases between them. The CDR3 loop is CASSQWGSSNQPQHF. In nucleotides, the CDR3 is TGTGCCAGCAGTCAATGGGGATCGAGCAATCAGCCCCAGCATTTT.

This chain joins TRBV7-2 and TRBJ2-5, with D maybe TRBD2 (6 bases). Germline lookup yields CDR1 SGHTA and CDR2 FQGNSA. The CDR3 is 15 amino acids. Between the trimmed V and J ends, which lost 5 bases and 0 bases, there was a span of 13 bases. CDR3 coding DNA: TGTGCCAGCAGCCCCATGGGGAGGAACCAAGAGACCCAGTACTTC. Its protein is CASSPMGRNQETQYF.

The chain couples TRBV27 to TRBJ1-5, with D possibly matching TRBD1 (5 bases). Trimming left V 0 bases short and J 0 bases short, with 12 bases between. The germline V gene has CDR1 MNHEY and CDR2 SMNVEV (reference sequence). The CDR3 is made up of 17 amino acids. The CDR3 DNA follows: TGTGCCAGCAGTTTATCGGGGGGTCCTTATAGCAATCAGCCCCAGCATTTT. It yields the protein CASSLSGGPYSNQPQHF.

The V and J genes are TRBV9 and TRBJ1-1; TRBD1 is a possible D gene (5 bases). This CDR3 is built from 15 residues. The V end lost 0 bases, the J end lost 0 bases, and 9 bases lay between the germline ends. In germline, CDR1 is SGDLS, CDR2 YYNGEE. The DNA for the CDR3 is TGTGCCAGCAGCGTAGAGCCAGGGATGAACACTGAAGCTTTCTTT. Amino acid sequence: CASSVEPGMNTEAFF.

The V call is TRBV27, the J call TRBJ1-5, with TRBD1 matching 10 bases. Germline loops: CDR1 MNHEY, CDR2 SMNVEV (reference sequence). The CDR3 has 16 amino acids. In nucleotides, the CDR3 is TGTTCGGACGACGGGCCGACAGGGGGCGGGAGTCAGCCCCAGCATTTT. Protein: CSDDGPTGGGSQPQHF.

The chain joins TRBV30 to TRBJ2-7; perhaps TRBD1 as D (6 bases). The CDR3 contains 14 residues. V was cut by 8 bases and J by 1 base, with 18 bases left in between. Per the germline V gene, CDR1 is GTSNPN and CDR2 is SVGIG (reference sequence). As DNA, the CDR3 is TGTGCCGGGACCGGGACAAGGCCGTCCTACGAGCAGTACTTC. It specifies CAGTGTRPSYEQYF.

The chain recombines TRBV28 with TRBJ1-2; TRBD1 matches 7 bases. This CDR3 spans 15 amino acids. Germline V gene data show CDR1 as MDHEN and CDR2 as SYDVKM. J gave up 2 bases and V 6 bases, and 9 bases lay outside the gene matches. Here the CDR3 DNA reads TGTGCCAGCAGCACCAACAGGGGCGGAAACTATGGCTACACCTTC. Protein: CASSTNRGGNYGYTF.

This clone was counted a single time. CDR3 protein: CASSYLGTGQPQHF. The DNA of the CDR3 is TGTGCCAGCAGTTACTTAGGAACGGGGCAGCCCCAGCATTTT. The chain recombines TRBV6-2 or TRBV6-3 with TRBJ1-5; no definite D call. Germline V CDR1 and CDR2: MNHEY, SVGEGT. The ends were cut back, 1 base at V and 7 bases at J, with 11 bases in the middle. The CDR3 has 14 residues.

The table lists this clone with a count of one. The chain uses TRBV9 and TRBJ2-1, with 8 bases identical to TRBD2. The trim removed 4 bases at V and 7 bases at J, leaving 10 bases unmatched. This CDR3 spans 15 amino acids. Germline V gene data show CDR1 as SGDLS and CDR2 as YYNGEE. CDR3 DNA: TGTGCCAGCAGCCCCCAGGGGACTAGGGGAAATGAGCAGTTCTTC. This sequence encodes CASSPQGTRGNEQFF.

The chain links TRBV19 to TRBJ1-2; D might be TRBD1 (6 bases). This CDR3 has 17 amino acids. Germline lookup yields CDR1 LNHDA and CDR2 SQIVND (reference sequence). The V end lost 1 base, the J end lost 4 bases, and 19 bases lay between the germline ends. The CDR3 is CASSIGGGSRRGYGYTF. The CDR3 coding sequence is TGTGCCAGTAGTATAGGAGGGGGTTCACGGAGAGGCTATGGCTACACCTTC.

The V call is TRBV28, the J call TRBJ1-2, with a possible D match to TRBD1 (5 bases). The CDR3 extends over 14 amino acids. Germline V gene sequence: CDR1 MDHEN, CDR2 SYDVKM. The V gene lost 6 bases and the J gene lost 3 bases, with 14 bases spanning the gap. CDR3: CASSPGGGHYGYTF. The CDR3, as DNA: TGTGCCAGCAGCCCAGGCGGGGGTCACTATGGCTACACCTTC.

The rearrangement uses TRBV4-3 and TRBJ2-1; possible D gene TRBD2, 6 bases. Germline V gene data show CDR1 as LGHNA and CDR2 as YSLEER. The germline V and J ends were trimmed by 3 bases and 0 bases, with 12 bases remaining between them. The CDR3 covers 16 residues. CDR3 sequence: CASSHPAGSSYNEQFF. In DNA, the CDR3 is TGCGCCAGCAGCCACCCAGCGGGCTCCTCCTACAATGAGCAGTTCTTC.

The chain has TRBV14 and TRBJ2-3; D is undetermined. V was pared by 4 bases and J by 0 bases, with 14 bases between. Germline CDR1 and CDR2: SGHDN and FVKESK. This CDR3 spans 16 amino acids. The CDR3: CASSPRGGSSTDTQYF. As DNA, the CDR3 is TGTGCCAGCAGCCCTAGAGGCGGTTCAAGCACAGATACGCAGTATTTT.

The CDR3 protein is CASSLDWENTIYF. The CDR3 DNA is TGCGCCAGCAGCTTGGACTGGGAGAACACCATATATTTT. The V gene is TRBV5-1, the J gene TRBJ1-3; D is uncertain. CDR1 and CDR2 from the germline V gene are SGHRS and YFSETQ. Trimming pared 0 bases from V and 7 bases from J, leaving 8 bases between. CDR3 length: 13 residues.

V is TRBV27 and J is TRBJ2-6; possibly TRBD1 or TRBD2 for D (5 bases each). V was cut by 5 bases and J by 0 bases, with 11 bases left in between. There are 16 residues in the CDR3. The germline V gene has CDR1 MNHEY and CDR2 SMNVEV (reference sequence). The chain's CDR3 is CASSASGTSGANVLTF. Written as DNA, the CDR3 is TGTGCCAGCAGTGCATCCGGGACCTCTGGGGCCAACGTCCTGACTTTC.